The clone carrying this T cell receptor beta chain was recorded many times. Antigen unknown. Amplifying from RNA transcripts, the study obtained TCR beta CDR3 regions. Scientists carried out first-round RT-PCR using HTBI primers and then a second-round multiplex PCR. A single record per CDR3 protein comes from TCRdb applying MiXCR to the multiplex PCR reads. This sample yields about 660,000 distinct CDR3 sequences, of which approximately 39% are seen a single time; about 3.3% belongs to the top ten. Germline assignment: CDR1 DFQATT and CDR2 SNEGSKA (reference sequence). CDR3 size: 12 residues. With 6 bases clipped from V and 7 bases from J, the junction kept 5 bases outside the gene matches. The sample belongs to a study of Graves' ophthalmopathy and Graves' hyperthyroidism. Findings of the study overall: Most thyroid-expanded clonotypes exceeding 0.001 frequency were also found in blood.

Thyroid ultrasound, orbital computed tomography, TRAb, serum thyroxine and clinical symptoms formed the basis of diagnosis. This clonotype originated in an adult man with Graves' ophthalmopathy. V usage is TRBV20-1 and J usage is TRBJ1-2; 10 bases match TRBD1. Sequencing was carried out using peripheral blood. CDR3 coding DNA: TGCAGTGCGAGGGACAGGGGATCTGGCTACACCTTC. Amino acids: CSARDRGSGYTF.